Reported below is one TCR beta chain. It has no known antigen specificity. No quality values exist for individual bases; no much larger clone is one base distant. These data are taken from a study of T cells in localized non-small cell lung cancer (dated by TCRdb to 2018 to 2021). In the study overall: Comparing tumors with uninvolved tumor-adjacent lungs, the study looked at the T cell repertoires of fewer than 250 patients with early-stage NSCLC. The cohort consisted of about 240 treatment-naive NSCLC patients whose localized lung tumors had been resected. Of the NSCLC patients, around 130 were male and 85 to 110 were female, and the mean age was about 69 years. General study outcomes and caveats: Longer overall survival was associated with higher T cell density in blood, whereas shorter survival was associated with higher clonality in adjacent lung. A median of around 57 of the top 100 tumor clones turned up in the paired uninvolved adjacent lung, and around 27 of those clones also ranked among the top 100 of that same adjacent lung. The highest T cell clonality was observed in uninvolved tumor-adjacent lung, where clonality exceeded that of tumor, suggesting that antigenic responses were more focused in uninvolved tumor-adjacent lung. Because multi-region sequencing of the tumors was not done, intratumor heterogeneity could not be ruled out. Because the study design was exploratory, TCR variables were selected using unadjusted p-values without false-discovery rate correction.

The immunoSEQ Assay was used to sequence TCR beta CDR3 regions from DNA. In the authors' own workflow: T cell density was computed as TCR beta template counts normalized to usable DNA estimated by amplifying housekeeping genes. The preseqR package was used to estimate richness by extrapolating to 400,000 templates for PBMC samples and to 120,000 templates for tissue samples. Clonality was taken to be one minus Pielou's evenness. Tissue-enriched TCRs were identified by differential abundance testing using productive amino-acid clonotypes, minimum total count 5 and alpha 0.1. Repertoire overlap between compartments was quantified with the Jaccard Index and Morisita Overlap Index. GLIPH grouped TCR beta CDR3s together with public tetramer-defined viral CDR3s, and a viral motif had to include at least three viral sequences and also show V-gene enrichment. TCRdb limited this immuneACCESS table to in-frame rearrangements with V and J called. A share of clones is missing; checked studies link under half to unresolved V genes, and the rest is unexplained. V, J and clone size reflect that table, while D and trimming were determined from the DNA. This sample is represented by 2,000 to 2,500 clones; around 30% of them were singletons. The ten largest clones add up to 17% of the sample.

Uninvolved adjacent lung was sampled at least 2 cm away from the tumor margin, and two independent pathologists confirmed that the tissue had no atypia. At diagnosis, tumor, uninvolved tumor-adjacent lung and peripheral blood were collected and then preserved as a mix of FFPE and fresh-frozen material. The V and J ends are trimmed by 6 bases and 2 bases, leaving 9 bases between them. Reading from cysteine to phenylalanine, the CDR3 counts 12 amino acids. Of all the DNA, just the CDR3 is kept, 36 bases in frame from base 1. CDR1 SQVTM and CDR2 ANQGSEA were looked up in the germline V gene. Sequencing was performed on normal lung tissue next to the tumor, taken before any cancer treatment. The sequence derives from a woman between 35 and 70 years old with stage II squamous cell lung carcinoma. The chain is encoded by TRBV29-1 joined to TRBJ2-3, with the D gene uncertain. CDR3 reads: CSVEYSTDTQYF. The DNA reads as follows: TGCAGCGTAGAATATTCCACAGATACGCAGTATTTT.